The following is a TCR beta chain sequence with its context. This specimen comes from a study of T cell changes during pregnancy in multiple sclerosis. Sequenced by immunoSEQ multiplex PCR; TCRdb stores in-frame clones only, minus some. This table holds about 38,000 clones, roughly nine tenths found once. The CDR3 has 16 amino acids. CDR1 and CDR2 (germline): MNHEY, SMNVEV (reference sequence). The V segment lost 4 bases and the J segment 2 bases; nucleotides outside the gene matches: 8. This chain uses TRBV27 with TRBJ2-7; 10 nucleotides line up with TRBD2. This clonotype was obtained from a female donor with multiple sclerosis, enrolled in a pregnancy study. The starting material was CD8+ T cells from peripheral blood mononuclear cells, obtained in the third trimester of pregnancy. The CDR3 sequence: CASSSRLAGNPYEQYF. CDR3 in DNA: TGTGCCAGCAGTTCCAGACTAGCGGGTAACCCCTACGAGCAGTACTTC.